Below are 8 T cell receptor beta chains sequenced from a single sample in a study of T-cell memory formation after mild COVID-19. TCRdb used MiXCR to reprocess the 5' RACE reads, holding one entry per CDR3 protein. The sample yields 200,000 to 250,000 distinct CDR3 sequences, 8.5% to 9.5% seen once. Sequencing used PBMCs or a T cell subset sorted from them (not recorded which). These receptors originate from a man between 18 and 29 years old who had mild COVID-19 (a few samples of this study predate the infection). Cell type and time point are not known.

This chain uses TRBV4-3 with TRBJ2-7; D perhaps matches TRBD1 (6 bases). V lost 0 bases and J 4 bases, leaving 22 bases between the germline ends. Per the germline V gene, CDR1 is LGHNA and CDR2 is YSLEER. The CDR3 is 18 residues long. The CDR3 sequence: CASSQESAGATGLYEQYF. CDR3 DNA sequence: TGCGCCAGCAGCCAAGAGAGCGCAGGGGCTACCGGGCTGTACGAGCAGTACTTC.

This clonotype turned up a few times. V gene TRBV20-1 combines with J gene TRBJ2-3; 8 nucleotides align to TRBD2. The germline V gene encodes CDR1 DFQATT and CDR2 SNEGSKA (reference sequence). The CDR3 is 15 amino acids. Trimming took 0 bases from V and 3 from J; bases not matched to a gene: 5. The CDR3 region is CSARDVQRGTDTQYF. As DNA, the CDR3 is TGCAGTGCTAGAGATGTACAGCGGGGGACAGATACGCAGTATTTT.

This clonotype was found a few times. This sequence joins TRBV5-1 and TRBJ2-3; 9 nucleotides align to TRBD1. CDR3 length: 17 amino acids. Germline CDR1 is SGHRS and CDR2 is YFSETQ. With V trimmed by 3 bases and J by 5 bases, 13 bases remained unmatched. CDR3 region: CASSSTPHRGLGDTQYF. The CDR3 DNA sequence: TGCGCCAGCAGCTCGACCCCCCACAGGGGGCTAGGAGATACGCAGTATTTT. Filled out from reference TRBV5-1 and TRBJ2-3, the complete variable domain reads KAGVTQTPRYLIKTRGQQVTLSCSPISGHRSVSWYQQTPGQGLQFLFEYFSETQRNKGNFPGRFSGRQFSNSRSEMNVSTLELGDSALYLCASSSTPHRGLGDTQYFGPGTRLTVL.

The chain employs TRBV6-6 and TRBJ1-2, with D possibly being TRBD1 (6 bases). Trimming took off 2 bases at V and 6 bases at J, with 16 bases between the two ends. The CDR3 sequence is 15 residues long. Germline lookup yields CDR1 MNHNY and CDR2 SVGAGI (reference sequence). CDR3 protein: CASSYRGGGFDGYTF. CDR3 DNA: TGTGCCAGCAGTTACCGGGGGGGGGGCTTCGATGGCTACACCTTC.

The table lists this clonotype with a few counts. This chain connects TRBV12-3 or TRBV12-4 to TRBJ2-3, with 9 bases aligning to TRBD2. V lost 5 bases, J lost 8 bases, and 14 bases stayed unmatched. This CDR3 has 16 amino acids. In DNA, the CDR3 is TGTGCCAGCAGTCTTGGGGTAGCGGGGGCACAGGGTACGCAGTATTTT. Translation: CASSLGVAGAQGTQYF.

This rearrangement joins TRBV4-1 to TRBJ2-5; D unclear. The V end lost 0 bases, the J end lost 9 bases, and 23 bases lay between the germline ends. Germline loops: CDR1 MGHRA, CDR2 YSYEKL. This CDR3 has 17 amino acids. DNA of the CDR3: TGCGCCAGCAGCCAAGACCCGCGCCGAAGTCAAACCGGGTCCCAGTACTTC. This translates into CASSQDPRRSQTGSQYF.

V and J are TRBV11-2 and TRBJ1-2; D call uncertain. CDR1 is SGHAT, CDR2 FQNNGV, per germline. Trimming shortened V by 0 bases and J by 4 bases, and 9 bases separated the two germline ends. The CDR3 sequence is 14 residues long. CDR3 coding DNA: TGTGCCAGCAGCTTAGACCCTGCACCCTATGGCTACACCTTC. It translates to CASSLDPAPYGYTF.

This clonotype has more than one count but fewer than ten. The V and J genes are TRBV12-3 or TRBV12-4 and TRBJ2-7; D not certain. The CDR3 has 13 residues. Trimming pared 3 bases from V and 2 bases from J, leaving 8 bases between. This chain's CDR3 is CASSFGTTYEQYF. DNA of the CDR3: TGTGCCAGCAGTTTTGGTACTACCTACGAGCAGTACTTC.